This T cell receptor (beta chain) was found in a study of long-term antiretroviral therapy in people with HIV. Study at large: The earliest samples predate the 2015 immediate-ART recommendation by about a decade.

An immunoSEQ assay, version v3.0, was performed at survey level. Clones were sequenced by immunoSEQ multiplex PCR, and TCRdb holds only the in-frame ones, with some missing. The sample consists of about 34,000 clones, around 79% of them appearing once. Concerning this clone: Its target is not known.

This CDR3 comprises 15 residues. Germline V CDR1 and CDR2: MNHNS, SASEGT. V lost 3 bases, J lost 2 bases, and 13 bases lay in between. General study results and limits: Repertoire dominance by clones expanded before ART was seen at all time points. Dating from 2004 to 2017, the blood was possibly obtained under older ART regimens.

The sequence came from a man aged 18 to 35 with HIV. This chain links TRBV6-1 with TRBJ2-5; D is unclear. This specimen was unsorted PBMCs, taken 1.9 years after starting antiretroviral therapy. CDR3 protein: CASSDPGRIQETQYF. For the CDR3, the DNA is TGTGCCAGCAGTGATCCGGGCAGAATACAAGAGACCCAGTACTTC.